The 27 T cell receptor beta chains reported below all come from one sample, sequenced in a study of blood T cell repertoires in COVID-19. Some clones are missing from TCRdb's copy, which holds only in-frame ones; the method was immunoSEQ multiplex PCR. Seen here are tens of thousands of clones, around 93% observed once, and the top ten hold approximately 2.2%. Sequences were obtained from peripheral blood. All receptors come from a human donor with active COVID-19. The donor label of this sample is uncertain.

The rearrangement links TRBV21-1 to TRBJ1-5; the table assigns TRBD1, which was not confirmed against the DNA. TRBV21-1 is a pseudogene segment. The CDR3 is 14 residues long. CDR3 sequence reads: CASRGGQWNQPQHF. CDR3 DNA sequence: TGTGCCAGCAGAGGGGGACAGTGGAATCAGCCCCAGCATTTT.

The rearrangement joins TRBV28 to TRBJ2-3; TRBD2 matches 7 bases. The CDR3 loop spans 16 amino acids. Trimming at V came to 6 bases and at J to 0 bases, leaving 9 bases not matched to a gene. The V gene's germline CDR1 is MDHEN and CDR2 SYDVKM. The CDR3 DNA reads as TGTGCCAGCAGCGCTAATAAACTAGCGAGCACAGATACGCAGTATTTT. Amino acid sequence: CASSANKLASTDTQYF.

The V gene is TRBV27, the J gene TRBJ1-5, with 11 nucleotides matching TRBD1. CDR1 and CDR2 (germline): MNHEY, SMNVEV (reference sequence). The CDR3 runs 17 residues. The J segment lost 1 base and the V segment lost 2 bases, leaving 4 bases of the junction unmatched. The CDR3 reads CASSLHRDRGSNQPQHF. The CDR3 DNA reads TGTGCCAGCAGTTTACACCGGGACAGGGGGAGCAATCAGCCCCAGCATTTT.

The gene calls are TRBV5-6 and TRBJ2-5; D gene unclear. V lost 7 bases and J lost 0, with 19 bases in between. CDR1 is SGHDT, CDR2 YYEEEE, per germline. This CDR3 comprises 16 residues. CDR3 loop: CASRGNGNMYQETQYF. CDR3 DNA sequence: TGTGCCAGCCGAGGAAACGGCAATATGTACCAAGAGACCCAGTACTTC. The whole variable domain, remainder taken from reference TRBV5-6 and TRBJ2-5, is DAGVTQSPTHLIKTRGQQVTLRCSPKSGHDTVSWYQQALGQGPQFIFQYYEEEERQRGNFPDRFSGHQFPNYSSELNVNALLLGDSALYLCASRGNGNMYQETQYFGPGTRLLVL.

The chain has TRBV9 and TRBJ1-1, with unresolved D. The CDR3 extends over 16 amino acids. V shed 5 bases and J shed 0 bases, with 17 bases lying between them. Germline CDR1 SGDLS, CDR2 YYNGEE. CDR3 DNA: TGTGCCAGCAGTGCACTGGCCAGCGGTTTGAACACTGAAGCTTTCTTT. Residues: CASSALASGLNTEAFF.

The chain uses TRBV18 and TRBJ2-1, with TRBD2 identical over 9 bases. J lost 8 bases, V lost 2 bases, and 10 bases had no gene match. The CDR3 extends over 16 amino acids. Per the germline V gene, CDR1 is KGHSH and CDR2 is LQKENI. The CDR3 region is CASSPGWRGGRDEQFF. CDR3 sequence (DNA): TGTGCCAGCTCACCAGGCTGGCGGGGGGGTCGCGATGAGCAGTTCTTC.

CDR3 nucleotide sequence: TGTGCCAGCAGTTTATTTAGTCCCACAGATACGCAGTATTTT. As protein: CASSLFSPTDTQYF. The chain employs TRBV28 and TRBJ2-3; D is undetermined. CDR3 size: 14 residues. Trimming stripped 1 base from V and 2 bases from J, with 7 bases between. Per the germline V gene, CDR1 is MDHEN and CDR2 is SYDVKM.

The V call is TRBV23-1, the J call TRBJ1-1; tentatively, D is TRBD1 (6 bases). TRBV23-1 has ORF status, its function being uncertain. V lost 3 bases and J lost 3, with 17 bases in between. The CDR3 totals 16 residues. The CDR3 loop reads CASSQRPDRKHTEAFF. CDR3 nucleotide sequence: TGCGCCAGCAGTCAGCGGCCGGACAGAAAGCACACTGAAGCTTTCTTT.

The chain joins TRBV23-1 to TRBJ2-5; a possible D gene is TRBD2 (5 bases). TRBV23-1 is an ORF; its function is uncertain. Trimming took 5 bases from V and 3 from J, leaving 31 bases between them. The CDR3 has 20 amino acids. CDR3 amino acids: CASSSLGAGRSRPGKETQYF. CDR3 DNA sequence: TGCGCCAGCAGTTCACTGGGCGCGGGCAGATCAAGGCCGGGGAAAGAGACCCAGTACTTC.

This chain links TRBV7-6 with TRBJ2-7; tentative D call: TRBD2 (6 bases). Between the trimmed V and J ends, which lost 5 bases and 0 bases, there was a span of 17 bases. This CDR3 comprises 16 residues. Germline V gene sequence: CDR1 SGHVS, CDR2 FNYEAQ. The CDR3 nucleotides are TGTGCCAGCAGCAACACGGAGGGGCCTAGCTCCTACGAGCAGTACTTC. Its translation is CASSNTEGPSSYEQYF.

CDR3 bases: TGTGCCAGCAGTGAGAGTCCCGGGGAGCTGTTTTTT. Its protein product is CASSESPGELFF. This rearrangement joins TRBV2 to TRBJ2-2; D is unresolved. This CDR3 is 12 amino acids long. CDR1 and CDR2 (germline): SNHLY, FYNNEI. Trimming removed 3 bases at V and 6 bases at J, with 5 bases between. The variable domain in full, completed from reference TRBV2 and TRBJ2-2, reads EPEVTQTPSHQVTQMGQEVILRCVPISNHLYFYWYRQILGQKVEFLVSFYNNEISEKSEIFDDQFSVERPDGSNFTLKIRSTKLEDSAMYFCASSESPGELFFGEGSRLTVL.

The rearrangement joins TRBV6-5 to TRBJ1-5; a possible D gene is TRBD1 (6 bases). The CDR3 length is 15 residues. The V and J ends lost 5 bases and 6 bases respectively, with 17 bases between them. CDR1 MNHEY and CDR2 SVGAGI come from the germline V gene. This CDR3 reads CASSHQAGDGQPQHF. The DNA for the CDR3 is TGTGCCAGCAGTCATCAGGCAGGGGATGGTCAGCCCCAGCATTTT.

The chain carries TRBV5-1 and TRBJ2-5; 10 positions agree with TRBD2. The germline gives CDR1 SGHRS, CDR2 YFSETQ. The CDR3 covers 17 residues. V lost 2 bases and J lost 2; bases outside the gene matches: 9. The CDR3 region has the DNA TGCGCCAGCAGCTTTCTAAGCGGGGGGGAGATTCAAGAGACCCAGTACTTC. This encodes CASSFLSGGEIQETQYF.

The rearrangement uses TRBV18 and TRBJ2-1; 13 nucleotides line up with TRBD2. This CDR3 contains 16 residues. Looked up from germline, CDR1 is KGHSH and CDR2 is LQKENI. Unmatched junction bases numbered 7, after V lost 3 bases and J lost 8 bases. The CDR3 loop is CASSPPGLAGLHEQFF. Written as DNA, the CDR3 is TGTGCCAGCTCACCTCCGGGACTAGCGGGGTTACATGAGCAGTTCTTC.

The chain carries TRBV7-2 and TRBJ2-7, with TRBD1 matching 7 bases. Trimming took 5 bases from V and 5 from J; bases not matched to a gene: 6. CDR3 length: 13 residues. CDR1 is SGHTA, CDR2 FQGNSA, per germline. The CDR3 DNA follows: TGTGCCAGCAGCCCCCCAGACAGGGACGAGCAGTACTTC. Residues: CASSPPDRDEQYF.

The V call is TRBV28, the J call TRBJ2-7; 11 bases fit TRBD1. CDR3 length equals 15 residues. CDR1 is MDHEN, CDR2 SYDVKM, per germline. V was clipped by 3 bases and J by 4 bases; unmatched bases: 5. The CDR3 DNA follows: TGTGCCAGCAGTTTCGGGACAGGGGGATGGTACGAGCAGTACTTC. Protein sequence: CASSFGTGGWYEQYF. The whole variable domain, remainder taken from reference TRBV28 and TRBJ2-7, is DVKVTQSSRYLVKRTGEKVFLECVQDMDHENMFWYRQDPGLGLRLIYFSYDVKMKEKGDIPEGYSVSREKKERFSLILESASTNQTSMYLCASSFGTGGWYEQYFGPGTRLTVT.

The genes are TRBV5-4 and TRBJ2-1; the D gene is possibly TRBD2 (5 bases). This CDR3 has 14 residues. Germline V gene sequence: CDR1 SGHNT, CDR2 YYREEE (reference sequence). V was clipped by 2 bases and J by 1 base, with 7 bases between them. DNA of the CDR3: TGTGCCAGCAGCTTCGGGGTTTCCTACAATGAGCAGTTCTTC. Translating gives CASSFGVSYNEQFF.

The chain combines TRBV6-4 with TRBJ2-3; 12 nucleotides agree with TRBD2. With 3 bases clipped from V and 3 bases from J, the junction kept 1 base outside the gene matches. Germline V CDR1 and CDR2: MRHNA, SNTAGT. The CDR3 extends over 15 amino acids. The CDR3 spells CASSEGTSGTDTQYF. DNA for the CDR3: TGTGCCAGCAGTGAGGGGACTAGCGGGACAGATACGCAGTATTTT.

The chain is built from TRBV5-4 and TRBJ2-5; 10 nucleotides line up with TRBD2. This CDR3 region has 17 residues. The junction had 12 bases not matched to a gene; V was cut back by 4 bases and J by 3 bases. Germline CDR1 is SGHNT and CDR2 is YYREEE (reference sequence). The CDR3: CASSPTAQAGGKETQYF. The CDR3 DNA sequence: TGTGCCAGCAGCCCAACCGCCCAAGCGGGGGGGAAAGAGACCCAGTACTTC.

This chain joins TRBV18 and TRBJ1-5; D possibly corresponds to TRBD1 (5 bases). Germline V lookup: CDR1 KGHSH, CDR2 LQKENI. CDR3 length: 14 residues. Trimming cost V 2 bases and J 3 bases, with 8 bases left between them. The CDR3 loop is CASSPKTVNQPQHF. The CDR3 coding sequence is TGTGCCAGCTCACCAAAGACAGTCAATCAGCCCCAGCATTTT.

The gene calls are TRBV21-1 and TRBJ1-1; TRBD1 is the table's D call and was not checked against the DNA. TRBV21-1 is a pseudogene. CDR3 size: 18 residues. CDR3 loop: CASSKTRCRGPPNTEAFF. The CDR3 DNA reads as TGTGCCAGCAGCAAAACAAGATGCAGGGGCCCTCCGAACACTGAAGCTTTCTTT.

The chain links TRBV6-4 to TRBJ2-1; 15 bases fit TRBD2. Per the germline V gene, CDR1 is MRHNA and CDR2 is SNTAGT. This CDR3 contains 15 residues. The ends lost 6 bases at V and 4 bases at J; junction bases unmatched: 1. CDR3 sequence (DNA): TGTGCCAGCAGCGGGACTAGCGGGGGGTACAATGAGCAGTTCTTC. Translated, it gives CASSGTSGGYNEQFF.

CDR3 sequence (DNA): TGTGCCAGCAAGCTTTCGACAGGGGGAAACTATGGCTACACCTTC. This encodes CASKLSTGGNYGYTF. This rearrangement joins TRBV2 to TRBJ1-2; 9 nucleotides agree with TRBD1. V dropped 7 bases and J dropped 2; count of bases not matched to a gene: 8. The germline V gene encodes CDR1 SNHLY and CDR2 FYNNEI. The CDR3 runs 15 residues.

This chain uses TRBV4-2 with TRBJ2-1, with 8 positions matching TRBD2. Unmatched junction bases numbered 12, after V lost 0 bases and J lost 8 bases. This CDR3 comprises 17 residues. CDR1 and CDR2 from the germline V gene are LGHNA and YNFKEQ. The CDR3 here is CASSQERNGGAVDEQFF. The CDR3 nucleotides read TGTGCCAGCAGCCAAGAGCGTAACGGGGGGGCGGTCGATGAGCAGTTCTTC.

The chain is built from TRBV4-2 and TRBJ1-1, with a weak D call TRBD1 (5 bases). Germline values: CDR1 LGHNA, CDR2 YNFKEQ. CDR3 length: 15 residues. Trimming cost V 0 bases and J 1 base, with 9 bases left between them. The CDR3 loop reads CASSQDWGGNTEAFF. The CDR3 DNA reads as TGTGCCAGCAGCCAAGATTGGGGGGGGAACACTGAAGCTTTCTTT.

The chain carries TRBV4-1 and TRBJ1-2; D may be TRBD1 (5 bases). This CDR3 has 15 residues. Germline CDR1 is MGHRA and CDR2 is YSYEKL. With 1 base removed from V and 3 bases from J, the gap between germline ends came to 12 bases. CDR3 DNA: TGCGCCAGCAGCCAAGTATCGGTAGGGGACTATGGCTACACCTTC. Translated: CASSQVSVGDYGYTF.

V usage is TRBV5-1 and J usage is TRBJ2-5; 14 bases align to TRBD2. This CDR3 spans 17 amino acids. CDR1 SGHRS and CDR2 YFSETQ come from the germline V gene. V lost 3 bases, J lost 0 bases, and 4 bases stayed unmatched. CDR3 in amino acids: CASSSGLAGGYQETQYF. The CDR3, as DNA: TGCGCCAGCAGCTCAGGACTAGCGGGGGGTTACCAAGAGACCCAGTACTTC.